The present TCR beta chain was sequenced within a study of T cells in Graves' hyperthyroidism and ophthalmopathy. For the study at large: At initial diagnosis, before any treatment had begun, peripheral blood was obtained. General study results and limits: In the blood, most expanded thyroid clonotypes above 0.001 appeared as well. Ophthalmopathy and stable hyperthyroidism were separated by a 13 V-J model.

The CDR3 length is 15 residues. Trimming removed 2 bases from V and 3 bases from J, with 14 bases in between. From germline, CDR1 is MNHEY and CDR2 SMNVEV (reference sequence). In its sample, this clonotype was seen a few times. Antigen unknown. RNA transcripts gave rise to amplified TCR beta CDR3 regions. First-round RT-PCR with HTBI primers amplified the TCR CDR3 region. TCRdb analysed the multiplex PCR reads with MiXCR anew, one entry per CDR3 protein. The table lists around 500,000 distinct CDR3 sequences, approximately 23% of them singletons. This receptor was obtained from a woman between 70 and 85 years old with Graves' ophthalmopathy. The sequencing sample was made of blood. The V gene is TRBV27, the J gene TRBJ2-7; D tentatively fits TRBD1 or TRBD2 (5 bases each). For the CDR3, the DNA is TGTGCCAGCAGTTTACGGGACCCAAGGATCTACGAGCAGTACTTC. As protein: CASSLRDPRIYEQYF.